The 25 T cell receptor beta chains reported below all come from one sample, sequenced in a study of shared clonotypes between healthy human individuals. The table came from immunoSEQ multiplex PCR; TCRdb's copy has only in-frame clones and leaves some out. The sample has millions of clones, 90% to 95% seen once. The sequenced sample consisted of naive CD4+ T cells sorted from blood. This sample's subset: CD45RA+ positively selected. Receptors originate from a man younger than 35 in good health.

This rearrangement joins TRBV6-4 to TRBJ1-1; perhaps TRBD1 as D (5 bases). The CDR3 spans 16 residues. V was cut by 2 bases and J by 1 base, with 14 bases left in between. CDR1 MRHNA and CDR2 SNTAGT come from the germline V gene. In DNA, the CDR3 is TGTGCCAGCAGTGACAGGGGTAGGTTTGGGAACACTGAAGCTTTCTTT. Its protein is CASSDRGRFGNTEAFF.

This chain links TRBV11-2 with TRBJ2-5; 7 positions match TRBD2. Germline V gene sequence: CDR1 SGHAT, CDR2 FQNNGV. CDR3 length equals 17 residues. V dropped 6 bases and J dropped 4; count of bases not matched to a gene: 17. The CDR3: CASRTGVGGSIGETQYF. The CDR3 bases are TGTGCCAGCAGGACCGGGGTCGGCGGGAGTATCGGAGAGACCCAGTACTTC.

This rearrangement joins TRBV5-1 to TRBJ2-5; perhaps D is TRBD1 or TRBD2 (6 bases each). Deletions cut 3 bases from V and 2 bases from J, with 17 bases between. CDR1 is SGHRS and CDR2 is YFSETQ in the germline V gene. This CDR3 comprises 16 residues. The CDR3 sequence: CASSSEGGPGQETQYF. DNA for the CDR3: TGCGCCAGCAGCTCTGAAGGGGGGCCAGGACAAGAGACCCAGTACTTC.

The chain employs TRBV2 and TRBJ2-2; D perhaps matches TRBD1 (5 bases). The V gene lost 6 bases and the J gene lost 5 bases, with 16 bases spanning the gap. The germline V gene has CDR1 SNHLY and CDR2 FYNNEI. The CDR3 consists of 15 residues. This chain's CDR3 is CASSSDTGGTGELFF. The CDR3 bases are TGTGCCAGCAGCTCGGATACAGGTGGGACCGGGGAGCTGTTTTTT.

In this sample, this clone turned up a few times. CDR3 coding DNA: TGCGCCAGCAGCGTGGGACTAGCGGCAGATACGCAGTATTTT. It yields the protein CASSVGLAADTQYF. The V call is TRBV5-1, the J call TRBJ2-3; 11 bases agree with TRBD2. Trimming took 4 bases from V and 4 from J; bases not matched to a gene: 2. The germline CDR1 and CDR2 sequences are SGHRS and YFSETQ. The CDR3 consists of 14 residues.

The chain couples TRBV7-2 to TRBJ1-2; 9 bases fit TRBD1. J was trimmed by 5 bases and V by 4 bases; bases with no gene match: 5. The CDR3 consists of 14 residues. The germline gives CDR1 SGHTA, CDR2 FQGNSA. CDR3 sequence: CASSWGQGPYGYTF. The CDR3 coding sequence is TGTGCCAGCAGCTGGGGACAGGGACCTTATGGCTACACCTTC. Supplemented by reference TRBV7-2 and TRBJ1-2, the full variable domain reads GAGVSQSPSNKVTEKGKDVELRCDPISGHTALYWYRQSLGQGLEFLIYFQGNSAPDKSGLPSDRFSAERTGGSVSTLTIQRTQQEDSAVYLCASSWGQGPYGYTFGSGTRLTVV.

The gene calls are TRBV2 and TRBJ1-3, with unresolved D. Trimming cost V 4 bases and J 4 bases, with 17 bases left between them. Germline CDR1 reads SNHLY; CDR2 reads FYNNEI. The CDR3 is 16 amino acids. CDR3 in amino acids: CASSVWGTLTGNTIYF. CDR3 DNA sequence: TGTGCCAGCAGTGTCTGGGGTACTCTGACAGGAAACACCATATATTTT.

The rearrangement joins TRBV19 to TRBJ2-2, with D perhaps assigned TRBD1 or TRBD2 (5 bases each). The germline V gene has CDR1 LNHDA and CDR2 SQIVND (reference sequence). CDR3 length equals 16 residues. Trimming pared 2 bases from V and 4 bases from J, leaving 14 bases between. CDR3 region: CASSIFQGAPTGELFF. The DNA of the CDR3 is TGTGCCAGTAGTATATTCCAGGGAGCACCCACCGGGGAGCTGTTTTTT.

This sequence joins TRBV18 and TRBJ2-7, with 11 bases identical to TRBD2. The CDR3 extends over 15 amino acids. V lost 0 bases, J lost 5 bases, and 3 bases stayed unmatched. Germline V gives CDR1 KGHSH, CDR2 LQKENI. The CDR3 reads CASSPPASGRNEQYF. CDR3 DNA: TGTGCCAGCTCACCACCCGCTAGCGGGAGGAACGAGCAGTACTTC.

This sequence joins TRBV7-9 and TRBJ2-7; D possibly corresponds to TRBD2 (6 bases). The CDR3 spans 13 residues. Trimming stripped 5 bases from V and 1 base from J, with 9 bases between. The V gene's germline CDR1 is SEHNR and CDR2 FQNEAQ (reference sequence). In DNA, the CDR3 is TGTGCCAGCAGCCGCGGGACTTCCTACGAGCAGTACTTC. Its translation is CASSRGTSYEQYF.

The CDR3, as DNA: TGTGCCAGCTCGGTGGACAGGGCTAACTATGGCTACACCTTC. It codes for CASSVDRANYGYTF. The chain is built from TRBV18 and TRBJ1-2; 8 nucleotides match TRBD1. The germline V gene encodes CDR1 KGHSH and CDR2 LQKENI. Losses at the gene ends were 6 bases for V and 0 bases for J; bases not matched to a gene: 3. This CDR3 region has 14 residues.

Comment on this clone: A single base separates this from a much larger clone, so it may be a read error. The chain combines TRBV7-8 with TRBJ1-4; D uncertain. The CDR3 sequence is 13 residues long. V was cut by 1 base and J by 8 bases, with 8 bases left in between. Germline V gene lookup returns CDR1 SGHVS and CDR2 FQNEAQ. The DNA for the CDR3 is TGTGCCAGCAGCTTAGGGGAGAAAGAAAAACTGTTTTTT. Amino acid sequence: CASSLGEKEKLFF.

The chain is built from TRBV5-4 and TRBJ2-1; tentative D call: TRBD2 (6 bases). V was shortened by 6 bases and J by 7 bases, with 14 bases between the two germline ends. From germline, CDR1 is SGHNT and CDR2 YYREEE (reference sequence). The CDR3 has 13 residues. CDR3 sequence: CASTRRDWNEQFF. The CDR3 DNA sequence: TGTGCCAGCACCCGGCGGGATTGGAATGAGCAGTTCTTC.

The V gene is TRBV19, the J gene TRBJ1-2, with TRBD1 identical over 10 bases. J lost 2 bases, V lost 7 bases, and 7 bases had no gene match. Germline V gene data show CDR1 as LNHDA and CDR2 as SQIVND (reference sequence). CDR3 size: 15 residues. The CDR3 DNA sequence: TGTGCCAGTAAACGACAGGGGGCCCTCAACTATGGCTACACCTTC. This encodes CASKRQGALNYGYTF.

To note about this clone: A much larger clone sits a single nucleotide away, making a read error possible. The CDR3 ends on some other residue instead of the conserved phenylalanine or tryptophan, so this is likely a read error. This chain joins TRBV18 and TRBJ2-7; TRBD1 aligns across 8 bases. Per the germline V gene, CDR1 is KGHSH and CDR2 is LQKENI. V shed 3 bases, J shed 4 bases, and the junction held 5 bases outside the gene matches. The CDR3 is 14 amino acids. The CDR3 loop is CASSPSGGMYEQYL. DNA for the CDR3: TGTGCCAGCTCACCCTCAGGGGGCATGTACGAGCAGTACCTC.

This chain uses TRBV4-1 with TRBJ1-5; D uncertain. This CDR3 is 15 amino acids long. CDR1 is MGHRA and CDR2 is YSYEKL in the germline V gene. The V end lost 4 bases, the J end lost 2 bases, and 12 bases lay between the germline ends. CDR3 DNA: TGCGCCAGCAGCCTTTCGCGGGGTGGCAATCAGCCCCAGCATTTT. Translating it yields CASSLSRGGNQPQHF.

The V and J genes are TRBV5-6 and TRBJ1-1; no firm D call. The V end lost 0 bases, the J end lost 4 bases, and 19 bases lay between the germline ends. Germline V gene data show CDR1 as SGHDT and CDR2 as YYEEEE. There are 17 residues in the CDR3. Written as DNA, the CDR3 is TGTGCCAGCAGCTTGGTGTCGGCTCGGCCCTTGGGCACTGAAGCTTTCTTT. Encoded protein: CASSLVSARPLGTEAFF. Filled out from reference TRBV5-6 and TRBJ1-1, the complete variable domain reads DAGVTQSPTHLIKTRGQQVTLRCSPKSGHDTVSWYQQALGQGPQFIFQYYEEEERQRGNFPDRFSGHQFPNYSSELNVNALLLGDSALYLCASSLVSARPLGTEAFFGQGTRLTVV.

The rearrangement joins TRBV6-5 to TRBJ2-2; D perhaps matches TRBD1 (6 bases). The CDR3 length is 13 residues. Germline V gene lookup returns CDR1 MNHEY and CDR2 SVGAGI. Trimming removed 5 bases at V and 6 bases at J, with 10 bases between. The CDR3 DNA follows: TGTGCCAGCAGTCCAGGGGTGGCCGGGGAGCTGTTTTTT. This encodes CASSPGVAGELFF.

This rearrangement joins TRBV5-4 to TRBJ1-2; D remains unclear. CDR1 SGHNT and CDR2 YYREEE come from the germline V gene (reference sequence). Trimming shortened V by 0 bases and J by 0 bases, and 6 bases separated the two germline ends. The CDR3 contains 14 residues. CDR3 amino acids: CASSLAGTNYGYTF. For the CDR3, the DNA is TGTGCCAGCAGCTTGGCAGGCACTAACTATGGCTACACCTTC.

The genes are TRBV5-1 and TRBJ2-2, with TRBD2 identical over 7 bases. Germline V gene data show CDR1 as SGHRS and CDR2 as YFSETQ. V shed 3 bases and J 4 bases; nucleotides not matched to a gene: 9. The CDR3 covers 16 residues. This chain's CDR3 is CASSWGGSGGTGELFF. CDR3 nucleotides: TGCGCCAGCAGCTGGGGCGGGAGCGGAGGCACCGGGGAGCTGTTTTTT. Looking up the rest from reference TRBV5-1 and TRBJ2-2 gives the full variable domain: KAGVTQTPRYLIKTRGQQVTLSCSPISGHRSVSWYQQTPGQGLQFLFEYFSETQRNKGNFPGRFSGRQFSNSRSEMNVSTLELGDSALYLCASSWGGSGGTGELFFGEGSRLTVL.

This sequence joins TRBV18 and TRBJ2-5; D is uncertain. Per germline, CDR1 KGHSH and CDR2 LQKENI. The CDR3 runs to 14 residues. V was trimmed by 0 bases and J by 5 bases, leaving 10 bases between them. The CDR3 loop reads CASSPPVAEETQYF. As DNA, the CDR3 is TGTGCCAGCTCACCACCTGTGGCGGAGGAGACCCAGTACTTC.

The genes are TRBV6-4 and TRBJ1-2; D is unclear. Germline loops: CDR1 MRHNA, CDR2 SNTAGT. The CDR3 contains 13 residues. Trimming pared 6 bases from V and 4 bases from J, leaving 12 bases between. CDR3 coding DNA: TGTGCCAGCAGCCCCCGGGCGGGCTATGGCTACACCTTC. It specifies CASSPRAGYGYTF.

The chain carries TRBV19 and TRBJ1-1; D gene unclear. The V end was cut by 7 bases, the J end by 3 bases, with 12 bases between. The CDR3 extends over 13 amino acids. The germline CDR1 and CDR2 sequences are LNHDA and SQIVND (reference sequence). CDR3 region: CASTPHKYTEAFF. The DNA of the CDR3 is TGTGCCAGTACCCCCCATAAGTACACTGAAGCTTTCTTT.

The V call is TRBV5-1, the J call TRBJ2-1; 10 nucleotides line up with TRBD2. The germline V gene has CDR1 SGHRS and CDR2 YFSETQ. V lost 0 bases, J lost 4 bases, and 4 bases stayed unmatched. CDR3 length: 16 amino acids. In DNA, the CDR3 is TGCGCCAGCAGCTTGGAAGCGGGAGGGCCGTACAATGAGCAGTTCTTC. This encodes CASSLEAGGPYNEQFF.

The V and J genes are TRBV2 and TRBJ1-2; no reliable D call. Germline V gene sequence: CDR1 SNHLY, CDR2 FYNNEI. The CDR3 covers 12 residues. With 8 bases removed from V and 4 bases from J, the gap between germline ends came to 11 bases. In DNA form, the CDR3 reads TGTGCCAGCGTTGACTCATTCTATGGCTACACCTTC. This translates into CASVDSFYGYTF.